This passage covers 3 T cell receptor beta chains from one sample sequenced in a study of T cells in Graves' hyperthyroidism and ophthalmopathy. Regions amplified from RNA transcripts were the TCR beta CDR3 regions. When the TCR CDR3 underwent first-round RT-PCR, the HTBI primer set was used. One entry per CDR3 protein results from TCRdb running MiXCR on the multiplex PCR reads. This sample has around 610,000 distinct CDR3 sequences, with roughly 14% found just once. The sequencing sample was made of blood. These receptors were collected from a woman aged 40 to 49 with Graves' ophthalmopathy.

Only a few counts were recorded for this clonotype. The chain combines TRBV11-2 with TRBJ2-7; 7 bases match TRBD2. The length of the CDR3 is 14 residues. V lost 3 bases and J lost 3; bases outside the gene matches: 5. From germline, CDR1 is SGHAT and CDR2 FQNNGV. As DNA, the CDR3 is TGTGCCAGCAGCTTCCTAGCGGCTATCTACGAGCAGTACTTC. Amino acid sequence: CASSFLAAIYEQYF.

This clonotype was recorded many times. The chain couples TRBV6-2 or TRBV6-3 to TRBJ2-7; 11 bases match TRBD1. The trim removed 6 bases at V and 2 bases at J, leaving 6 bases unmatched. CDR3 length equals 15 residues. Germline CDR1 and CDR2: MNHEY and SVGEGT. The CDR3: CASRPGTGGAYEQYF. The CDR3 nucleotides read TGTGCCAGCAGACCCGGGACAGGGGGGGCCTACGAGCAGTACTTC.

This clonotype has at least ten counts. The chain combines TRBV19 with TRBJ1-2, with D maybe TRBD1 (6 bases). This CDR3 is 15 amino acids long. Germline assignment: CDR1 LNHDA and CDR2 SQIVND (reference sequence). The V end lost 6 bases, the J end lost 2 bases, and 16 bases lay between the germline ends. CDR3 nucleotides: TGTGCCAGTAGCTCAGACAGGAGCAGCAACTATGGCTACACCTTC. Translation: CASSSDRSSNYGYTF.